This is a list of T cell receptor beta chains from one sample in a study of T cells in localized non-small cell lung cancer. The protocol was immunoSEQ multiplex PCR, while the TCRdb copy is restricted to in-frame clones and leaves out a portion. Of tens of thousands of clones in the sample, 75% to 90% are singletons; the top ten hold about 20%. This specimen consisted of peripheral blood, obtained before any cancer treatment. Receptors originate from a male donor aged 60 or older with stage III squamous cell lung carcinoma. CDR3s include the opening cysteine and the closing phenylalanine or tryptophan. A D gene is named only where the DNA matches it firmly. Rows may omit the clone size; those that give it use once, few, many or a size class.

D gene	V gene	clone size	J gene	CDR3 DNA	CDR3 protein
NA	TRBV19	few	TRBJ1-3	TGTGCCAGTAGTCCTTCTGGAAACACCATATATTTT	CASSPSGNTIYF
TRBD2	TRBV5-6	NA	TRBJ2-7	TGTGCCAGCAGCTTGATGGGACTAGCGTCCTACGAGCAGTACTTC	CASSLMGLASYEQYF
TRBD1	TRBV7-3	NA	TRBJ1-1	TGTGCCAGCAGCTCGGACAGGGTCGGTAGGACTGAAGCTTTCTTT	CASSSDRVGRTEAFF
NA	TRBV6-6	NA	TRBJ1-4	TGTGCCAGCAGTTACTCAAAGACAGACTTTAATGAAAAACTGTTTTTT	CASSYSKTDFNEKLFF
TRBD1	TRBV10-3	NA	TRBJ2-7	TGTGCCATCAGTGACCCAGCAGGGGGCTTCGACGAGCAGTACTTC	CAISDPAGGFDEQYF
NA	TRBV6-6	NA	TRBJ1-6	TGTGCCAGCAGTTATTGGAGGAATTCACCCCTCCACTTT	CASSYWRNSPLHF
TRBD2	TRBV4-1	NA	TRBJ2-2	TGCGCCAGCAGCCAAGTAGCGGGAGGGGACACCGGGGAGCTGTTTTTT	CASSQVAGGDTGELFF
NA	TRBV19	NA	TRBJ1-1	TGTGCCAGTAGAACCCCTGGGGGCAACACTGAAGCTTTCTTT	CASRTPGGNTEAFF
NA	TRBV9	NA	TRBJ2-2	TGTGCCAGCAGCGTAGACGGTAGGGGAAACGGCGGGGAGCTGTTTTTT	CASSVDGRGNGGELFF
TRBD2	TRBV27	medium-sized	TRBJ2-1	TGTGCCAGCAGCCCCGCGGGACTAGTCAGGGAGCAGTTCTTC	CASSPAGLVREQFF
NA	TRBV7-9	NA	TRBJ1-4	TGTGCCAGCAGCTTAGGGGTTTGGGGTGAAAAACTGTTTTTT	CASSLGVWGEKLFF
NA	TRBV2	NA	TRBJ2-4	TGTGCCAGCAGTGAGCCAGCGGAGGGAAACATTCAGTACTTC	CASSEPAEGNIQYF
NA	TRBV5-4	NA	TRBJ1-1	TGTGCCAGCAGCTCAGGGCTCGGAACTGAAGCTTTCTTT	CASSSGLGTEAFF
NA	TRBV30	NA	TRBJ2-1	TGTGCCTGGAGTGGCATGACTAGCTACAATGAGCAGTTCTTC	CAWSGMTSYNEQFF